This TCR beta chain was documented in a study of blood T cell repertoires in COVID-19 (dated by TCRdb to between 2020 and 2021). The study in broad terms: The collaborator samples originated in the United States, Italy and Spain and spanned the acute and convalescent phases of COVID-19. The material from the prospective study consisted of cDNA or gDNA derived from T cells, B-cell-depleted T cells, or PBMCs. Deeply sampled blood TCRbeta repertoires from subjects exposed to, actively infected with, or recovered from COVID-19 were included in the dataset. A de-identified subject ID, COVID-19 status, age in years and sex were almost always included in the sample metadata. Samples came from the ongoing ImmuneRACE study (first 160 participants) plus 1,254 subjects from 6 global collaborators. A freely available public database, intended as a resource for researchers studying the immune response to SARS-CoV-2, is where the repertoires were released. Where available, HLA class I and class II types were taken from metadata supplied by the sample provider and were not determined by assay-based typing.

A word on this clone: Its antigen is still unknown. No base quality values were provided; no much bigger clone lies one nucleotide off.

Collaborating institutions collected whole blood in K2EDTA tubes following their own protocols. For TCRbeta analysis, collaborators shipped samples in one of three forms: frozen whole blood, isolated PBMCs, or DNA extracted from either of those sample types. On the study overall, not on this receptor specifically: The amount of clinical and demographic metadata varied by source and participant and was provided uncurated.

Trimming removed 2 bases from V and 7 bases from J; the gene matches leave 6 bases unexplained. The germline V gene gives CDR1 as KGHDR and CDR2 as SFDVKD. Measured from the cysteine to the phenylalanine, the CDR3 is 16 residues long. The read is trimmed to its CDR3 DNA, 48 bases read in frame from base 1. The immunoSEQ Assay, a bias-controlled multiplex PCR, was used to amplify TCRbeta CDR3 regions from genomic DNA. From the authors' description of their analysis: The number of nucleated cells in each sample was estimated from the amplification of reference gene primers within the assay. To quantify the absolute abundance of each unique TCRbeta CDR3 rearrangement, sequence reads were collapsed and filtered. Productive Simpson clonality was computed per sample as the square root of Simpson's diversity index over productive rearrangements. The table was pulled from immuneACCESS by TCRdb, which kept in-frame rearrangements only. Such tables lose some clones; where checked, under half of the loss comes from unresolved V genes, and the rest has no known cause. D and trimming were read from the DNA, whereas the V and J calls and clone size are those reported in that table. The sample table lists over 300,000 clones, roughly 82% of them with a count of one. The ten top clones hold around 1.5% of the sample.

The rearrangement joined TRBV24-1 to TRBJ2-1; 11 junctional bases match TRBD2. The sequenced sample was peripheral blood. The TCR comes from a woman between 50 and 59 years old with acute or convalescent COVID-19. CDR3 protein: CATSDSGTSGPNEQFF. The nucleotides are TGTGCCACCAGTGATTCCGGGACTAGCGGCCCGAATGAGCAGTTCTTC.